The sequence of this T cell receptor (beta chain) was determined in a study of cytomegalovirus exposure and HLA in healthy donors. Overall study context: Earlier findings included some 120 million unique TCR beta sequences obtained from 150 million to 200 million T cells. From donors who were HLA-typed, an early data release held approximately 91 million unique TCRs. Study-level points and caveats: Per a later analysis, HLA-associated TCR beta chains showed more clonal expansion than other, equally common TCR beta chains. TCR beta chain V- and J-gene trimming was linked, in a later analysis, to a missense variant in DCLRE1C.

In its sample, this clone was seen once. Its specificity is unknown. The PCR made use of 60 Vbeta and 13 Jbeta primers. Profiling relied on immunoSEQ multiplex PCR, and the TCRdb table lists in-frame clones only, not all of them. In the table there are fewer than 250,000 clones, 85% of which are singletons. This sequence originates from a human donor in good health. The sequencing sample was made of PBMCs.

This CDR3 reads CASGQGFGKNIQYF. CDR3 nucleotides: TGTGCCAGCGGGCAGGGGTTCGGCAAAAACATTCAGTACTTC. The chain recombines TRBV6-4 with TRBJ2-4, with TRBD1 as a possible D gene (6 bases). Germline CDR1 MRHNA, CDR2 SNTAGT. Trimming removed 8 bases at V and 3 bases at J, with 14 bases between. The CDR3 runs to 14 residues.